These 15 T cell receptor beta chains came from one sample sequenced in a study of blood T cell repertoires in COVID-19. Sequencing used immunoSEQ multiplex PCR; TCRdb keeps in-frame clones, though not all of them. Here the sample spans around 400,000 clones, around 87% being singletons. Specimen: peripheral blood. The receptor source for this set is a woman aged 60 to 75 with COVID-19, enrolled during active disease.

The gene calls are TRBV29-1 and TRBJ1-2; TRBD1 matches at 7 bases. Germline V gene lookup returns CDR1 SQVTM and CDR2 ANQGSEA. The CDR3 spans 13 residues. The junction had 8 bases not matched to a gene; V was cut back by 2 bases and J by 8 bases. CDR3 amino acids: CSVESVRDSGYTF. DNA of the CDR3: TGCAGCGTTGAAAGTGTGCGGGACAGCGGCTACACCTTC.

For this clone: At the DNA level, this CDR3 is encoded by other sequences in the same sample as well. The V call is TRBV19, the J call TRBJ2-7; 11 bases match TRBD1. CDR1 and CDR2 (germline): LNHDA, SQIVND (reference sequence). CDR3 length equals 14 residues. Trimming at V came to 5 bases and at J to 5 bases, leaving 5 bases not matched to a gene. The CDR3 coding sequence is TGTGCCAGTAGTGGTGGACAGGGGGCCCACGAGCAGTACTTC. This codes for CASSGGQGAHEQYF.

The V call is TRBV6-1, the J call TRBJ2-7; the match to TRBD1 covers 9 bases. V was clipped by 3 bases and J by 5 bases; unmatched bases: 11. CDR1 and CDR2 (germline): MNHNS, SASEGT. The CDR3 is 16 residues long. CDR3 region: CASSEAPGTGQDEQYF. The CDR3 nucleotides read TGTGCCAGCAGTGAGGCACCCGGGACAGGGCAGGACGAGCAGTACTTC.

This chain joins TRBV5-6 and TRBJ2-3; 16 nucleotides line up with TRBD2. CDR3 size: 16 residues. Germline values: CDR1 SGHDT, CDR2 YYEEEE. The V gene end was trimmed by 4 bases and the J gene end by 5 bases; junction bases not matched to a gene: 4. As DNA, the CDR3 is TGTGCCAGCAGCCTCGGGACTAGCGGGGGGGTAGATACGCAGTATTTT. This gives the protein CASSLGTSGGVDTQYF.

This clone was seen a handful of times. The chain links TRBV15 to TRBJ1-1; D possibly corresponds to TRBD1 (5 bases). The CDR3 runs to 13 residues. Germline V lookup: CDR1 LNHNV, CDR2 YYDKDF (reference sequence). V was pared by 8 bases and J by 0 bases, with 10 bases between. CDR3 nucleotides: TGTGCCACCCAGGAACAGGTGAACACTGAAGCTTTCTTT. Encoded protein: CATQEQVNTEAFF.

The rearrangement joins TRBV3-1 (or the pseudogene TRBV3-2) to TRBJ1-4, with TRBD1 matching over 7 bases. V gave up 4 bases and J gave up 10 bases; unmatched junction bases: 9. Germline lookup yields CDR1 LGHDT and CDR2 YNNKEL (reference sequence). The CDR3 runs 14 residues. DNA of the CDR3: TGTGCCAGCAGCCCGACAGGGTCAGATAGAAAACTGTTTTTT. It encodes CASSPTGSDRKLFF.

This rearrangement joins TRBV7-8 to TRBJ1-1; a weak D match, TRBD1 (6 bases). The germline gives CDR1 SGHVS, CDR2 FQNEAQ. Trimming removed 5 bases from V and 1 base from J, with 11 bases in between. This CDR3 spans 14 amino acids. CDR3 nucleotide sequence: TGTGCCAGCAGCCGACGGACAGAGAACACTGAAGCTTTCTTT. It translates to CASSRRTENTEAFF.

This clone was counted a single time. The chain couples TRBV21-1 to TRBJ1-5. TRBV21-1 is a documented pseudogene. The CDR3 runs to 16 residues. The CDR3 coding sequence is TGTGCCAGCAGCAAAGGGGCCGAGGGAGGCAATCAGCCCCAGCATTTT. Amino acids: CASSKGAEGGNQPQHF.

The CDR3 is CASSEGALGTLYGYTF. In DNA, the CDR3 is TGTGCCAGCAGTGAAGGCGCGCTGGGGACTTTGTATGGCTACACCTTC. This chain connects TRBV6-1 to TRBJ1-2; tentatively, D is TRBD1 (5 bases). Trimming stripped 1 base from V and 5 bases from J, with 17 bases between. The germline V gene encodes CDR1 MNHNS and CDR2 SASEGT. This CDR3 is 16 amino acids long.

CDR3: CASSLTRNTEAFF. The CDR3 nucleotides read TGTGCCAGCAGCTTAACGAGGAACACTGAAGCTTTCTTT. The rearrangement joins TRBV7-2 to TRBJ1-1; D call uncertain. Germline V gene sequence: CDR1 SGHTA, CDR2 FQGNSA. Trimming left V 2 bases short and J 1 base short, with 5 bases between. The CDR3 extends over 13 amino acids.

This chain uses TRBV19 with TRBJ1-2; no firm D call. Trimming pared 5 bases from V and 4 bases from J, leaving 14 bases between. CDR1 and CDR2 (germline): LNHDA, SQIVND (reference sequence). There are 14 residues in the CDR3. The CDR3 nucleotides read TGTGCCAGTAGTCTCCTTGGGCAGCTCTATGGCTACACCTTC. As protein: CASSLLGQLYGYTF. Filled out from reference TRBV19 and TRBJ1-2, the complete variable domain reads DGGITQSPKYLFRKEGQNVTLSCEQNLNHDAMYWYRQDPGQGLRLIYYSQIVNDFQKGDIAEGYSVSREKKESFPLTVTSAQKNPTAFYLCASSLLGQLYGYTFGSGTRLTVV.

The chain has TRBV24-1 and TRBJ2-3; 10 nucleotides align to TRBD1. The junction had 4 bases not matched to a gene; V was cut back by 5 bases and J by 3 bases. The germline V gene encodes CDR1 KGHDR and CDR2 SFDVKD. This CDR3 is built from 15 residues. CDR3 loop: CATSGGQGLTDTQYF. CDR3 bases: TGTGCCACCAGTGGGGGACAGGGGTTGACAGATACGCAGTATTTT.

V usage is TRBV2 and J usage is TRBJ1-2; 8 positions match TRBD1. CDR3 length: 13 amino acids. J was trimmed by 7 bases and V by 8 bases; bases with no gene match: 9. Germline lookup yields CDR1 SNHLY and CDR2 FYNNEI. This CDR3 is CASSRTGNRGYTF. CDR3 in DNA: TGTGCCAGCTCTCGGACAGGGAACCGTGGCTACACCTTC. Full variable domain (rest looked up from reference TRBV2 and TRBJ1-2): EPEVTQTPSHQVTQMGQEVILRCVPISNHLYFYWYRQILGQKVEFLVSFYNNEISEKSEIFDDQFSVERPDGSNFTLKIRSTKLEDSAMYFCASSRTGNRGYTFGSGTRLTVV.

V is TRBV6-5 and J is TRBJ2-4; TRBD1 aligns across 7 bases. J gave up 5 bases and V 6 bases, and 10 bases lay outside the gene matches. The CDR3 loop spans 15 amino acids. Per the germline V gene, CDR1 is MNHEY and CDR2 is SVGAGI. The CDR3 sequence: CASRKDRTFQNIQYF. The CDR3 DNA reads TGTGCCAGCAGGAAGGACAGGACCTTCCAAAACATTCAGTACTTC.

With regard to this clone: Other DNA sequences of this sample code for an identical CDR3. The CDR3 region has the DNA TGTGCCAGCAGCCAAGGGCAAAATAGCAATCAGCCCCAGCATTTT. It encodes CASSQGQNSNQPQHF. The chain employs TRBV3-1 (or the pseudogene TRBV3-2) and TRBJ1-5; D not certain. V dropped 1 base and J dropped 0 bases, with 7 bases sitting between them. Germline values: CDR1 LGHDT, CDR2 YNNKEL (reference sequence). The CDR3 extends over 15 amino acids.